The rows below give T cell receptor beta chains drawn from one sample of a study of blood T cell repertoires in COVID-19. The repertoire was sequenced with immunoSEQ multiplex PCR; TCRdb's copy has only in-frame clones and lacks some. The sample holds more than 200,000 clones; around 78% are singletons and the top ten take about 2.5%. Specimen: peripheral blood. The receptors shown here come from a woman aged 70-85 years with active or convalescent COVID-19. Each CDR3 is given with its conserved first and last residue. The D gene is left open where the match is weak. Only part of the rows carry a size: once, few, many, or a class if the clone is expanded.

>TRBD2|TRBV5-6|once|TRBJ2-3
TGTGCCAGCAGCACCCCTTTGGGACTAGCTGGACGCACAGATACGCAGTATTTT
CASSTPLGLAGRTDTQYF
>TRBD1|TRBV7-9|.|TRBJ2-1
TGTGCCAGCAGCTTACAGGGGGCGATTCCCCATGAGCAGTTCTTC
CASSLQGAIPHEQFF
>.|TRBV5-5|.|TRBJ1-5
TGTGCCAGCAGCGAGCGGCGAGGTCAGCCCCAGCATTTT
CASSERRGQPQHF
>.|TRBV4-1|.|TRBJ2-5
TGCGCCAGCAGCTACAGGGAGCTCCAAGAGACCCAGTACTTC
CASSYRELQETQYF
>TRBD1|TRBV6-5|.|TRBJ2-3
TGTGCCAGCAGTTGGGGACAGGGGATCGCAGATACGCAGTATTTT
CASSWGQGIADTQYF
>TRBD1|TRBV19|.|TRBJ2-7
TGTGCCAGTAGTCCGGAATCCACCGGGACAGGGGGCCACGAGCAGTACTTC
CASSPESTGTGGHEQYF
>.|TRBV6-1|once|TRBJ2-7
TGTGCCAGCAGTGAAGGTCCAACGGTAGGCAGGGGCGTTTACGAGCAGTACTTC
CASSEGPTVGRGVYEQYF
>.|TRBV29-1|.|TRBJ1-1
TGCAGCGTTGAAGATCAGGGTCCTGGGGCTGAAGCTTTCTTT
CSVEDQGPGAEAFF
>.|TRBV5-5|.|TRBJ1-2
TGTGCCAGCAGTTACAGGATTAACTATGGCTACACCTTC
CASSYRINYGYTF
>.|TRBV2|few|TRBJ2-2
TGTGCCAGCGGGCGGACAGTTGGGACCGGGGAGCTGTTTTTT
CASGRTVGTGELFF
>.|TRBV5-1|.|TRBJ2-5
TGCGCCAGCAGCTGGCAACCGGGACTTCAAGAGACCCAGTACTTC
CASSWQPGLQETQYF